Listed below are T cell receptor beta chains from one sample, sequenced in a study of T cells in Graves' hyperthyroidism and ophthalmopathy. MiXCR, applied by TCRdb to the multiplex PCR reads, yields one record per CDR3 protein. The repertoire holds hundreds of thousands of distinct CDR3 sequences, roughly an eighth seen once, with roughly 35% in the top ten. The source material was blood. The receptor set was obtained from a woman between 40 and 55 years old with Graves' ophthalmopathy. The CDR3 runs from the conserved cysteine through the conserved F or W. The D gene is left open where the match is weak. Where a row states a size, it is once, few, many or the class of an expanded clone; other rows omit it.

clone_size: -; v_call: TRBV20-1; d_call: -; j_call: TRBJ1-6; cdr3_nt: TGCAGTGCTTCCGGGGGGGGCTCCTATAATTCACCCCTCCACTTT; cdr3_aa: CSASGGGSYNSPLHF
clone_size: few; v_call: TRBV5-6; d_call: TRBD1; j_call: TRBJ1-2; cdr3_nt: TGTGCCAGCAGCATACCCACAGGGGGCGCTGGTGGCTACACCTTC; cdr3_aa: CASSIPTGGAGGYTF
clone_size: -; v_call: TRBV19; d_call: -; j_call: TRBJ1-2; cdr3_nt: TGTGCCAGTAGTATAGCCCCCGGGATACGGGATGGCTACACCTTC; cdr3_aa: CASSIAPGIRDGYTF
clone_size: -; v_call: TRBV19; d_call: TRBD1; j_call: TRBJ1-3; cdr3_nt: TGTGCCAGTAGACTGGGACAGTTCTCTGGAAACACCATATATTTT; cdr3_aa: CASRLGQFSGNTIYF
clone_size: -; v_call: TRBV4-2; d_call: -; j_call: TRBJ2-1; cdr3_nt: TGTGCCAGCAGCCACGAAGGCGGTAATGCCTACAATGAGCAGTTCTTC; cdr3_aa: CASSHEGGNAYNEQFF
clone_size: many; v_call: TRBV27; d_call: TRBD1; j_call: TRBJ2-1; cdr3_nt: TGTGCCAGCAGTCTCCGGGACAGGGAATACAATGAGCAGTTCTTC; cdr3_aa: CASSLRDREYNEQFF
clone_size: many; v_call: TRBV12-3/TRBV12-4; d_call: -; j_call: TRBJ1-2; cdr3_nt: TGTGCCAGCAGTTCCCCGACACTCGCCTGGGGCTACACCTTC; cdr3_aa: CASSSPTLAWGYTF
clone_size: few; v_call: TRBV3-1; d_call: -; j_call: TRBJ1-4; cdr3_nt: TGTGCCAGCAGCCAAGGGGGCAGGGGAAATGAAAAACTGTTTTTT; cdr3_aa: CASSQGGRGNEKLFF
clone_size: many; v_call: TRBV6-1; d_call: -; j_call: TRBJ1-1; cdr3_nt: TGTGCCAGCAGTTCCGGAAGAAACCGTGAAGCTTTCTTT; cdr3_aa: CASSSGRNREAFF
clone_size: many; v_call: TRBV7-8; d_call: -; j_call: TRBJ2-1; cdr3_nt: TGTGCCAGCAGCTTAGTTATGACCGTCCTGGGAAATGAGCAGTTCTTC; cdr3_aa: CASSLVMTVLGNEQFF
clone_size: many; v_call: TRBV20-1; d_call: TRBD1; j_call: TRBJ2-7; cdr3_nt: TGCAGTGCTAGAGTGCTTTTTGGGACAGACCGCTACGAGCAGTACTTC; cdr3_aa: CSARVLFGTDRYEQYF
clone_size: many; v_call: TRBV11-2; d_call: -; j_call: TRBJ1-2; cdr3_nt: TGTGCCAGCAGCACACCATTGGGAACCAGGGCTGGCTACACCTTC; cdr3_aa: CASSTPLGTRAGYTF
clone_size: many; v_call: TRBV19; d_call: -; j_call: TRBJ1-6; cdr3_nt: TGTGCCAGTAGCCCCACATCGGGAAGGAATTCACCCCTCCACTTT; cdr3_aa: CASSPTSGRNSPLHF
clone_size: many; v_call: TRBV7-9; d_call: -; j_call: TRBJ2-3; cdr3_nt: TGTGCCAGCAGCTCATCACCGGGGCGGATAGCGGCCAACACAGATACGCAGTATTTT; cdr3_aa: CASSSSPGRIAANTDTQYF
clone_size: many; v_call: TRBV6-5; d_call: -; j_call: TRBJ2-1; cdr3_nt: TGTGCCAGCAGTTACTCGAAGAGGACTGGGTATGGGAATGAGCAGTTCTTC; cdr3_aa: CASSYSKRTGYGNEQFF
clone_size: -; v_call: TRBV7-8; d_call: -; j_call: TRBJ2-6; cdr3_nt: TGTGCCAGCAGCCTGTGGGAGTCCGGGGCCAACGTCCTGACTTTC; cdr3_aa: CASSLWESGANVLTF
clone_size: many; v_call: TRBV20-1; d_call: TRBD1; j_call: TRBJ2-2; cdr3_nt: TGCAGTGCTAGAATGGGACAGGGTAACGCCGGGGAGCTGTTTTTT; cdr3_aa: CSARMGQGNAGELFF
clone_size: -; v_call: TRBV24-1; d_call: -; j_call: TRBJ1-1; cdr3_nt: TGTGCCACCAGGGAGGACAGAGACACTGAAGCTTTCTTT; cdr3_aa: CATREDRDTEAFF
clone_size: -; v_call: TRBV14; d_call: -; j_call: TRBJ2-7; cdr3_nt: TGTGCCAGCAGCCAAGTCGTTGGGGCGTCGCGGTACTTC; cdr3_aa: CASSQVVGASRYF
clone_size: many; v_call: TRBV7-6; d_call: TRBD2; j_call: TRBJ2-5; cdr3_nt: TGTGCCAGCAGCTTAATGGGTAGCGGGGGAGGTGAGACCCAGTACTTC; cdr3_aa: CASSLMGSGGGETQYF
clone_size: few; v_call: TRBV4-1; d_call: TRBD2; j_call: TRBJ2-7; cdr3_nt: TGCGCCAGCAGCCAACTTCTTCCGCAGACTAGCGGGAGCCCCTACGAGCAGTACTTC; cdr3_aa: CASSQLLPQTSGSPYEQYF
clone_size: -; v_call: TRBV4-2; d_call: TRBD2; j_call: TRBJ2-1; cdr3_nt: TGTGCCAGCAGCCAAGATCCACGACTACGAGGCGGGAGGGTATACAATGAGCAGTTCTTC; cdr3_aa: CASSQDPRLRGGRVYNEQFF
clone_size: -; v_call: TRBV7-2; d_call: -; j_call: TRBJ2-4; cdr3_nt: TGTGCCAGCGGCCAAGACAGTGCGGCCAAAAACATTCAGTACTTC; cdr3_aa: CASGQDSAAKNIQYF
clone_size: -; v_call: TRBV10-3; d_call: TRBD2; j_call: TRBJ2-7; cdr3_nt: TGTGCCATCAGTGCTCCTAGCGGGAGGGCCACAAAAAGGGACGAGCAGTACTTC; cdr3_aa: CAISAPSGRATKRDEQYF
clone_size: -; v_call: TRBV11-2; d_call: -; j_call: TRBJ2-7; cdr3_nt: TGTGCCAGCAGCTTAGATTTCAGGCGCAGGCCCAGCTCCTACGAGCAGTACTTC; cdr3_aa: CASSLDFRRRPSSYEQYF
clone_size: few; v_call: TRBV27; d_call: TRBD2; j_call: TRBJ2-7; cdr3_nt: TGTGCCAGCAGCAGACTCGGGACTAGCTACGAGCAGTACTTC; cdr3_aa: CASSRLGTSYEQYF
clone_size: many; v_call: TRBV20-1; d_call: -; j_call: TRBJ1-5; cdr3_nt: TGCAGTGCTAGAGATTTTGATCAGCCCCAGCATTTT; cdr3_aa: CSARDFDQPQHF
clone_size: -; v_call: TRBV2; d_call: -; j_call: TRBJ2-2; cdr3_nt: TGTGCCAGCAGTGAACAGGCGGGAATAGGTACCGGGGAGCTGTTTTTT; cdr3_aa: CASSEQAGIGTGELFF
clone_size: many; v_call: TRBV6-1; d_call: -; j_call: TRBJ2-1; cdr3_nt: TGTGCCAGCAGCCCCGCCAATGAGCAGTTCTTC; cdr3_aa: CASSPANEQFF
clone_size: few; v_call: TRBV7-9; d_call: -; j_call: TRBJ2-2; cdr3_nt: TGCGCCAGCAGCCTATCGGCCCGGTGGGGGACCGGGGAGCTGTTTTTT; cdr3_aa: CASSLSARWGTGELFF
clone_size: few; v_call: TRBV5-4; d_call: TRBD2; j_call: TRBJ2-7; cdr3_nt: TGTGCCAGCAGCCCGGCGCCTAGCGGGAGACCCCACGAGCAGTACTTC; cdr3_aa: CASSPAPSGRPHEQYF
clone_size: many; v_call: TRBV12-3/TRBV12-4; d_call: -; j_call: TRBJ2-7; cdr3_nt: TGTGCCAGCAGTTTAGCGGGAGACGAGCAGTACTTC; cdr3_aa: CASSLAGDEQYF
clone_size: many; v_call: TRBV5-5; d_call: TRBD1; j_call: TRBJ2-1; cdr3_nt: TGTGCCAGCAGTTCGAAGGGGGCTCACTACAATGAGCAGTTCTTC; cdr3_aa: CASSSKGAHYNEQFF
clone_size: -; v_call: TRBV12-3/TRBV12-4; d_call: TRBD2; j_call: TRBJ2-5; cdr3_nt: TGTGCCAGCAGTACCCGTAGCGGGAGCGGGGAGACCCAGTACTTC; cdr3_aa: CASSTRSGSGETQYF
clone_size: many; v_call: TRBV6-1; d_call: TRBD2; j_call: TRBJ2-7; cdr3_nt: TGTGCCAGCAGAGGACGGGGGGGCCAGGACGAGCAGTACTTC; cdr3_aa: CASRGRGGQDEQYF
clone_size: many; v_call: TRBV28; d_call: -; j_call: TRBJ1-3; cdr3_nt: TGTGCCAGCGCCCCGCGGGGACGCTACTCTGGAAACACCATATATTTT; cdr3_aa: CASAPRGRYSGNTIYF
clone_size: few; v_call: TRBV30; d_call: TRBD2; j_call: TRBJ2-1; cdr3_nt: TGTGCCTGGAGTGTAAAGGGTGCGGGAGTCCGGAATGAGCAGTTCTTC; cdr3_aa: CAWSVKGAGVRNEQFF
clone_size: many; v_call: TRBV28; d_call: -; j_call: TRBJ2-1; cdr3_nt: TGTGCCAGCAGCCTCGGGCTTTCCTACAATGAGCAGTTCTTC; cdr3_aa: CASSLGLSYNEQFF
clone_size: many; v_call: TRBV25-1; d_call: -; j_call: TRBJ1-1; cdr3_nt: TGTGCCAGCAGTATCTTGGGGGGGGGCACTGAAGCTTTCTTT; cdr3_aa: CASSILGGGTEAFF
clone_size: -; v_call: TRBV20-1; d_call: -; j_call: TRBJ2-7; cdr3_nt: TGCAGCGCTGAGCCGGGCCACTCCTACGAGCAGTACTTC; cdr3_aa: CSAEPGHSYEQYF
clone_size: many; v_call: TRBV20-1; d_call: TRBD2; j_call: TRBJ2-7; cdr3_nt: TGCAGTGCTAGCTCCTTGGGACTAGCGGGAGGACGCGAGCAGTACTTC; cdr3_aa: CSASSLGLAGGREQYF
clone_size: many; v_call: TRBV20-1; d_call: TRBD2; j_call: TRBJ2-5; cdr3_nt: TGCAGTGCTAGCCAGCGGGGACCTCAAGAGACCCAGTACTTC; cdr3_aa: CSASQRGPQETQYF
clone_size: -; v_call: TRBV20-1; d_call: TRBD2; j_call: TRBJ2-3; cdr3_nt: TGCAGTGCTAGAGATCCGGGAGGGCGGTCCCCCAGGCCAGATACGCAGTATTTT; cdr3_aa: CSARDPGGRSPRPDTQYF
clone_size: -; v_call: TRBV27; d_call: TRBD1; j_call: TRBJ1-6; cdr3_nt: TGTGCCAGCAGTCAGGGGGCCATAAATTCACCCCTCCACTTT; cdr3_aa: CASSQGAINSPLHF
clone_size: -; v_call: TRBV19; d_call: -; j_call: TRBJ2-7; cdr3_nt: TGTGCCAGTAGTTTCAGGATTTACGAGTCCTACGAGCAGTACTTC; cdr3_aa: CASSFRIYESYEQYF
clone_size: -; v_call: TRBV5-4; d_call: -; j_call: TRBJ1-6; cdr3_nt: TGTGCCAGCAGCCCTAGGCCGCCGGGACCCTCACCCCTCCACTTT; cdr3_aa: CASSPRPPGPSPLHF
clone_size: many; v_call: TRBV6-1; d_call: -; j_call: TRBJ1-6; cdr3_nt: TGTGCCAGCAGGGTCAAGGGTTCACCCCTCCACTTT; cdr3_aa: CASRVKGSPLHF
clone_size: -; v_call: TRBV5-1; d_call: -; j_call: TRBJ2-7; cdr3_nt: TGCGCCAGCAGCTTGGTGGGGGAGTCGGGCGAGCAGTACTTC; cdr3_aa: CASSLVGESGEQYF
clone_size: many; v_call: TRBV2; d_call: TRBD2; j_call: TRBJ2-1; cdr3_nt: TGTGCCAGCAGTGAATCCGGATTAGCGGGGGGCTACAATGAGCAGTTCTTC; cdr3_aa: CASSESGLAGGYNEQFF
clone_size: many; v_call: TRBV27; d_call: TRBD1; j_call: TRBJ1-1; cdr3_nt: TGTGCCAGCAGTCCAACAGGGGGCGCGGACCTTAACACTGAAGCTTTCTTT; cdr3_aa: CASSPTGGADLNTEAFF
clone_size: many; v_call: TRBV6-1; d_call: -; j_call: TRBJ1-1; cdr3_nt: TGTGCCAGCAGTTTTGAGACTGAAGCTTTCTTT; cdr3_aa: CASSFETEAFF
clone_size: many; v_call: TRBV2; d_call: TRBD2; j_call: TRBJ2-7; cdr3_nt: TGTGCCAGCAAGGGCGGGAGGGGGATCTACTCCTACGAGCAGTACTTC; cdr3_aa: CASKGGRGIYSYEQYF
clone_size: -; v_call: TRBV2; d_call: TRBD2; j_call: TRBJ2-2; cdr3_nt: TGTGCCAGCAGTTCGAGCGGGAGCAACACCGGGGAGCTGTTTTTT; cdr3_aa: CASSSSGSNTGELFF
clone_size: many; v_call: TRBV20-1; d_call: TRBD1; j_call: TRBJ2-5; cdr3_nt: TGCAGCACGCAACAGGGGGCAGGAGAGACCCAGTACTTC; cdr3_aa: CSTQQGAGETQYF
clone_size: few; v_call: TRBV13; d_call: TRBD1; j_call: TRBJ2-1; cdr3_nt: TGTGCCAGCAGGCAATACAGGGGTGAGCAGTTCTTC; cdr3_aa: CASRQYRGEQFF
clone_size: many; v_call: TRBV6-5; d_call: TRBD1; j_call: TRBJ1-5; cdr3_nt: TGTGCCAGCAGTTACACAGGGGGCCGCAATCAGCCCCAGCATTTT; cdr3_aa: CASSYTGGRNQPQHF
clone_size: few; v_call: TRBV20-1; d_call: -; j_call: TRBJ1-5; cdr3_nt: TGCAGTGCTAGTCGGACAAGCAATCAGCCCCAGCATTTT; cdr3_aa: CSASRTSNQPQHF
clone_size: many; v_call: TRBV10-1; d_call: TRBD2; j_call: TRBJ2-3; cdr3_nt: TGCGCCAGCAGCGGTAGAACTAGCGGGATTACAGATACGCAGTATTTT; cdr3_aa: CASSGRTSGITDTQYF
clone_size: few; v_call: TRBV19; d_call: TRBD1; j_call: TRBJ1-5; cdr3_nt: TGTGCCAGTAGTATATGGCGGACAGGGGGGAATCAGCCCCAGCATTTT; cdr3_aa: CASSIWRTGGNQPQHF